The entry below describes one T cell receptor beta chain. The data were obtained in a study of blood T cell repertoires in COVID-19. At the level of the study: From the United States, Italy and Spain came samples of acute and convalescent COVID-19.

Assay used: immunoSEQ multiplex PCR; TCRdb lists only in-frame clones, some missing. The sample holds nearly 95,000 clones, roughly 85% seen once. The CDR3 has 17 residues. CDR1 and CDR2 from the germline V gene are MGHRA and YSYEKL. Trimming shortened V by 1 base and J by 4 bases, and 17 bases separated the two germline ends. J is TRBJ1-3 and V is TRBV4-1; tentative D call: TRBD1 (6 bases). The source is a human donor in a cohort sampled during active COVID-19. The specimen sequenced was peripheral blood. CDR3 nucleotide sequence: TGCGCCAGCAGCCAAGTGCTACCAGGGGTCCGGGGAAACACCATATATTTT. Its translation is CASSQVLPGVRGNTIYF.